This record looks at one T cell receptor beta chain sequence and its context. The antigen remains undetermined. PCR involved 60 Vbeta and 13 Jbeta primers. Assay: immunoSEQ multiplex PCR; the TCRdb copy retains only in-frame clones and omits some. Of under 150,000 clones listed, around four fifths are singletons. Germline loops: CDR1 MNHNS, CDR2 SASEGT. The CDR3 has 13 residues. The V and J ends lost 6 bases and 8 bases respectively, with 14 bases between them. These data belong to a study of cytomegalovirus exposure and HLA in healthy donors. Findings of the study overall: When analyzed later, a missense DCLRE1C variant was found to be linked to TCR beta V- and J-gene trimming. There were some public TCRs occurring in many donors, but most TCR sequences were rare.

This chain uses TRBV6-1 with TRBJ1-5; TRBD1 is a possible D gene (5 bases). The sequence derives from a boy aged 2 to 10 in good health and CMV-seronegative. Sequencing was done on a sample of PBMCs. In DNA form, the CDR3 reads TGTGCCAGCAGGGGACTTAACGGAAAGCCCCAGCATTTT. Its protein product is CASRGLNGKPQHF.